Following are 22 T cell receptor beta chains from one sample sequenced in a study of blood T cell repertoires in COVID-19. The protocol was immunoSEQ multiplex PCR, while the TCRdb copy is restricted to in-frame clones and leaves out a portion. The sample comprises some 270,000 clones, under 90% of which are singletons, and 2% to 2.5% rests with the top ten. Source material: peripheral blood. These receptors all stem from a man aged 45 to 65 with acute or convalescent COVID-19.

On this clone: An end of the junction differs from the germline gene, which may be a read error. The CDR3 sequence: CASSLRGGGDTQYF. For the CDR3, the DNA is TGTGCTAGCAGCTTAAGGGGGGGAGGAGATACGCAGTATTTT. The rearrangement uses TRBV7-7 and TRBJ2-3; perhaps TRBD2 as D (7 bases). CDR1 is SSHAT, CDR2 FNYEAQ, per germline (reference sequence). The CDR3 covers 14 residues.

The CDR3 protein is CASTLTGTGPYEQYF. As DNA, the CDR3 is TGTGCCAGTACCCTAACGGGGACAGGGCCCTACGAGCAGTACTTC. This chain uses TRBV19 with TRBJ2-7; 9 nucleotides match TRBD1. The germline gives CDR1 LNHDA, CDR2 SQIVND (reference sequence). The CDR3 extends over 15 amino acids. V shed 7 bases and J 2 bases; nucleotides not matched to a gene: 9.

This clone was seen only once. The chain is built from TRBV19 and TRBJ1-2; the D gene is possibly TRBD1 (6 bases). Per germline, CDR1 LNHDA and CDR2 SQIVND (reference sequence). This CDR3 spans 15 amino acids. V lost 3 bases and J lost 7, with 18 bases in between. The CDR3 nucleotides read TGTGCCAGTAGTATGTCGTGGGGGCCGGAGGTTGGCTACACCTTC. This encodes CASSMSWGPEVGYTF.

The chain is built from TRBV7-2 and TRBJ2-1, with D tentatively TRBD2 (5 bases). Trimming pared 7 bases from V and 0 bases from J, leaving 7 bases between. The length of the CDR3 is 13 residues. Per germline, CDR1 SGHTA and CDR2 FQGNSA. As DNA, the CDR3 is TGTGCCAGCACCCGGGACTCCTACAATGAGCAGTTCTTC. Protein sequence: CASTRDSYNEQFF.

The chain couples TRBV2 to TRBJ1-2; TRBD1 might be the D (6 bases). The V gene's germline CDR1 is SNHLY and CDR2 FYNNEI. The CDR3 spans 14 residues. Trimming left V 6 bases short and J 2 bases short, with 13 bases between. The CDR3 nucleotides are TGTGCCAGCAGACTGAACAGGGTAAACTATGGCTACACCTTC. This sequence encodes CASRLNRVNYGYTF.

The CDR3 DNA reads as TGTGCCAGCAGCGAAGAGGGTAAAGGGTACTATGGCTACACCTTC. This encodes CASSEEGKGYYGYTF. The chain uses TRBV9 and TRBJ1-2; unclear D gene. Germline CDR1 SGDLS, CDR2 YYNGEE. CDR3 length: 15 residues. V dropped 3 bases and J dropped 3 bases, with 15 bases sitting between them.

This rearrangement joins TRBV9 to TRBJ1-3; D uncertain. CDR1 and CDR2 from the germline V gene are SGDLS and YYNGEE. Trimming shortened V by 0 bases and J by 0 bases, and 10 bases separated the two germline ends. The CDR3 has 16 residues. CDR3 sequence: CASSVGAGSSGNTIYF. CDR3 bases: TGTGCCAGCAGCGTAGGGGCAGGATCCTCTGGAAACACCATATATTTT.

The chain has TRBV7-8 and TRBJ2-7, with 10 bases lining up with TRBD2. Germline CDR1 and CDR2: SGHVS and FQNEAQ. The CDR3 is made up of 15 amino acids. Losses at the gene ends were 3 bases for V and 1 base for J; bases not matched to a gene: 3. The CDR3 nucleotides are TGTGCCAGCAGCTTGGCGACTAGCGGGTCCTACGAGCAGTACTTC. Amino acids: CASSLATSGSYEQYF.

The J gene is TRBJ2-7, the V gene TRBV4-1; tentative D call: TRBD1 (5 bases). CDR3 length: 16 residues. V was pared by 1 base and J by 3 bases, with 16 bases between. Germline V gene sequence: CDR1 MGHRA, CDR2 YSYEKL. This chain's CDR3 is CASSQGRAGNDYEQYF. In DNA, the CDR3 is TGCGCCAGCAGCCAAGGTCGGGCAGGGAACGACTACGAGCAGTACTTC.

The chain uses TRBV2 and TRBJ2-1; 12 bases align to TRBD2. With V trimmed by 10 bases and J by 4 bases, 5 bases remained unmatched. CDR1 is SNHLY and CDR2 is FYNNEI in the germline V gene. There are 14 residues in the CDR3. Here the CDR3 reads CAIGGTSGYNEQFF. The CDR3 bases are TGTGCCATAGGGGGGACTAGCGGGTACAATGAGCAGTTCTTC.

This chain connects TRBV7-9 to TRBJ2-7; the D is unclear. Per the germline V gene, CDR1 is SEHNR and CDR2 is FQNEAQ (reference sequence). The CDR3 runs 13 residues. V lost 0 bases, J lost 4 bases, and 7 bases lay in between. CDR3 coding DNA: TGTGCCAGCAGCTTAGCGGTCACTTACGAGCAGTACTTC. It codes for CASSLAVTYEQYF. Based on the CDR3 plus reference TRBV7-9 and TRBJ2-7, the full variable domain is DTGVSQNPRHKITKRGQNVTFRCDPISEHNRLYWYRQTLGQGPEFLTYFQNEAQLEKSRLLSDRFSAERPKGSFSTLEIQRTEQGDSAMYLCASSLAVTYEQYFGPGTRLTVT.

V gene TRBV9 combines with J gene TRBJ1-1; 11 nucleotides match TRBD1. V was clipped by 3 bases and J by 5 bases; unmatched bases: 3. Looked up from germline, CDR1 is SGDLS and CDR2 is YYNGEE. This CDR3 region has 14 residues. The CDR3 region is CASSAGDRGTEAFF. The CDR3 DNA reads as TGTGCCAGCAGCGCCGGGGACAGGGGGACTGAAGCTTTCTTT.

This chain connects TRBV7-3 to TRBJ2-5; perhaps TRBD2 as D (6 bases). This CDR3 comprises 14 residues. Trimming cost V 5 bases and J 2 bases, with 12 bases left between them. Germline values: CDR1 SGHTA, CDR2 FQGTGA. The chain's CDR3 is CASSPSSGQETQYF. The CDR3 DNA reads as TGTGCCAGCAGCCCCAGTAGCGGTCAAGAGACCCAGTACTTC.

This clone appeared once. The chain employs TRBV14 and TRBJ2-2; a weak D match, TRBD1 (6 bases). The germline CDR1 and CDR2 sequences are SGHDN and FVKESK. V shed 3 bases and J shed 7 bases, with 24 bases lying between them. The CDR3 has 18 amino acids. The CDR3 bases are TGTGCCAGCAGCCAGGCCCGAGACCCGAGACAGGTTCGCGGGGAGCTGTTTTTT. This sequence encodes CASSQARDPRQVRGELFF. The variable domain in full, completed from reference TRBV14 and TRBJ2-2, reads EAGVTQFPSHSVIEKGQTVTLRCDPISGHDNLYWYRRVMGKEIKFLLHFVKESKQDESGMPNNRFLAERTGGTYSTLKVQPAELEDSGVYFCASSQARDPRQVRGELFFGEGSRLTVL.

This clone has more than one count but fewer than ten. The J gene is TRBJ1-3, the V gene TRBV7-9, with D uncertain. The CDR3 is made up of 15 amino acids. V lost 11 bases to trimming and J lost 0 bases, with 17 bases between them. Germline V gene sequence: CDR1 SEHNR, CDR2 FQNEAQ (reference sequence). The CDR3 is CAGGPAVNSGNTIYF. The CDR3 bases are TGTGCCGGAGGGCCAGCCGTTAACTCTGGAAACACCATATATTTT. Supplemented by reference TRBV7-9 and TRBJ1-3, the full variable domain reads DTGVSQNPRHKITKRGQNVTFRCDPISEHNRLYWYRQTLGQGPEFLTYFQNEAQLEKSRLLSDRFSAERPKGSFSTLEIQRTEQGDSAMYLCAGGPAVNSGNTIYFGEGSWLTVV.

The rearrangement joins TRBV7-2 to TRBJ2-3; no clear D. This CDR3 is built from 14 residues. From germline, CDR1 is SGHTA and CDR2 FQGNSA. V lost 1 base and J lost 4, with 9 bases in between. The CDR3, as DNA: TGTGCCAGCAGCTTAGGACTGGGTCCAGATACGCAGTATTTT. It codes for CASSLGLGPDTQYF.

V is TRBV29-1 and J is TRBJ2-2, with TRBD1 matching over 11 bases. Germline CDR1 is SQVTM and CDR2 is ANQGSEA. V trimming: 0 bases; J trimming: 4 bases; junction bases outside the gene matches: 7. The length of the CDR3 is 17 residues. The CDR3 loop is CSVEDQRTGGSTGELFF. The CDR3, as DNA: TGCAGCGTTGAAGACCAAAGGACAGGGGGCAGCACCGGGGAGCTGTTTTTT.

The chain has TRBV6-5 and TRBJ2-2; weak D call: TRBD1 (6 bases). The length of the CDR3 is 11 residues. V lost 6 bases to trimming and J lost 14 bases, with 13 bases between them. Germline CDR1 and CDR2: MNHEY and SVGAGI. CDR3 residues: CASRTDRRLFF. CDR3 in DNA: TGTGCCAGCAGGACCGACAGGCGACTGTTTTTT.

The table lists this clone with a count of one. The chain joins TRBV30 to TRBJ1-4; tentatively, D is TRBD1 (6 bases). CDR3 size: 15 residues. Germline CDR1 is GTSNPN and CDR2 is SVGIG (reference sequence). The V gene lost 2 bases and the J gene lost 8 bases, with 18 bases spanning the gap. The CDR3 is CAWSPTPGTPEKLFF. The CDR3, as DNA: TGTGCCTGGAGTCCCACCCCGGGGACACCCGAAAAACTGTTTTTT.

This clone was seen a single time. The gene calls are TRBV7-3 and TRBJ2-1; TRBD2 matches at 9 bases. Trimming removed 2 bases from V and 4 bases from J; junction bases left unmatched: 9. From germline, CDR1 is SGHTA and CDR2 FQGTGA. The CDR3 loop spans 17 amino acids. CDR3 in DNA: TGTGCCAGCAGCTTAGCTGGCTCTAGCGGGGAGTACAATGAGCAGTTCTTC. Its protein is CASSLAGSSGEYNEQFF.

The rearrangement uses TRBV6-2 or TRBV6-3 and TRBJ1-2; a weak D match, TRBD1 (5 bases). Germline CDR1 and CDR2: MNHEY and SVGEGT. Trimming removed 6 bases at V and 5 bases at J, with 16 bases between. The CDR3 extends over 14 amino acids. CDR3 sequence reads: CASSPGGTIYGYTF. The CDR3, as DNA: TGTGCCAGCAGCCCCGGGGGTACCATTTATGGCTACACCTTC.

This clone was observed a few times. V gene TRBV3-1 (or the pseudogene TRBV3-2) combines with J gene TRBJ1-1; D not certain. CDR3 size: 15 residues. V was trimmed by 1 base and J by 2 bases, leaving 11 bases between them. Germline assignment: CDR1 LGHDT and CDR2 YNNKEL (reference sequence). The CDR3 reads CASSQGGWSNTEAFF. CDR3 in DNA: TGTGCCAGCAGCCAAGGAGGATGGAGTAACACTGAAGCTTTCTTT.